These 20 T cell receptor beta chains share one sample of origin, sequenced in a study of T cell changes during pregnancy in multiple sclerosis. The data were produced by immunoSEQ multiplex PCR, yet TCRdb's version contains in-frame clones alone and is incomplete. Of tens of thousands of clones listed, about nine tenths were seen once; the top ten hold roughly 0.67%. Material: CD4+ T cells from peripheral blood mononuclear cells, obtained in the first trimester of pregnancy. These receptors all stem from a female donor with multiple sclerosis, enrolled in a pregnancy study.

The chain combines TRBV5-4 with TRBJ2-3, with TRBD2 matching 7 bases. This CDR3 has 15 amino acids. Germline assignment: CDR1 SGHNT and CDR2 YYREEE (reference sequence). J was trimmed by 1 base and V by 0 bases; bases with no gene match: 2. CDR3 nucleotides: TGTGCCAGCAGCTTGGGTGGGAGGGGCACAGATACGCAGTATTTT. Its translation is CASSLGGRGTDTQYF.

The V and J genes are TRBV2 and TRBJ1-1; 8 bases line up with TRBD1. The V gene's germline CDR1 is SNHLY and CDR2 FYNNEI. V was pared by 3 bases and J by 5 bases, with 11 bases of the junction left unmatched. This CDR3 contains 16 residues. CDR3 protein: CASSDAAGGAGTEAFF. The CDR3, as DNA: TGTGCCAGCAGTGACGCGGCAGGGGGCGCAGGGACTGAAGCTTTCTTT.

The CDR3 DNA is TGTGCCAGCACGGACAGGGAAAAATACGAAAAACTGTTTTTT. It yields the protein CASTDREKYEKLFF. The chain uses TRBV2 and TRBJ1-4, with 8 bases matching TRBD1. The CDR3 is 14 residues long. Germline CDR1 SNHLY, CDR2 FYNNEI. Losses at the gene ends were 7 bases for V and 8 bases for J; bases not matched to a gene: 9. Based on the CDR3 plus reference TRBV2 and TRBJ1-4, the full variable domain is EPEVTQTPSHQVTQMGQEVILRCVPISNHLYFYWYRQILGQKVEFLVSFYNNEISEKSEIFDDQFSVERPDGSNFTLKIRSTKLEDSAMYFCASTDREKYEKLFFGSGTQLSVL.

The rearrangement links TRBV6-5 to TRBJ2-5; D is undetermined. CDR3 length: 13 residues. Trimming cost V 4 bases and J 7 bases, with 13 bases left between them. CDR1 MNHEY and CDR2 SVGAGI come from the germline V gene. CDR3 residues: CASSSAPSGTQYF. DNA for the CDR3: TGTGCCAGCAGTTCTGCTCCCTCGGGGACCCAGTACTTC.

This clone came up once. The V gene is TRBV27, the J gene TRBJ2-7, with 10 bases identical to TRBD2. Germline V gene sequence: CDR1 MNHEY, CDR2 SMNVEV (reference sequence). V was clipped by 0 bases and J by 4 bases; unmatched bases: 3. The CDR3 length is 15 residues. Here the CDR3 reads CASSLSGSGRYEQYF. DNA for the CDR3: TGTGCCAGCAGTTTATCGGGTAGCGGGAGGTACGAGCAGTACTTC.

The J gene is TRBJ2-5, the V gene TRBV30; possible D gene TRBD1, 5 bases. V lost 4 bases and J lost 5, with 14 bases in between. The CDR3 extends over 13 amino acids. Germline V gene lookup returns CDR1 GTSNPN and CDR2 SVGIG (reference sequence). CDR3 sequence reads: CAWMRQGRETQYF. In DNA form, the CDR3 reads TGTGCCTGGATGCGGCAGGGCCGGGAGACCCAGTACTTC.

The J gene is TRBJ2-3, the V gene TRBV19, with D possibly being TRBD2 (5 bases). Trimming removed 5 bases at V and 2 bases at J, with 8 bases between. CDR1 is LNHDA and CDR2 is SQIVND in the germline V gene (reference sequence). The CDR3 sequence is 13 residues long. The CDR3 spells CASSPGFTDTQYF. In DNA form, the CDR3 reads TGTGCCAGTAGTCCGGGATTCACAGATACGCAGTATTTT.

This clone occurred once. The chain couples TRBV7-2 to TRBJ2-7, with 14 bases identical to TRBD2. CDR1 is SGHTA, CDR2 FQGNSA, per germline. The trim removed 5 bases at V and 1 base at J, leaving 1 base unmatched. The length of the CDR3 is 15 residues. The CDR3 sequence is CASSRLAGGSYEQYF. CDR3 DNA: TGTGCCAGCAGCCGACTAGCGGGAGGGTCCTACGAGCAGTACTTC. The whole variable domain, filled in from reference TRBV7-2 and TRBJ2-7, reads GAGVSQSPSNKVTEKGKDVELRCDPISGHTALYWYRQSLGQGLEFLIYFQGNSAPDKSGLPSDRFSAERTGGSVSTLTIQRTQQEDSAVYLCASSRLAGGSYEQYFGPGTRLTVT.

J is TRBJ2-7 and V is TRBV5-1, with D unresolved. This CDR3 has 14 amino acids. V dropped 1 base and J dropped 1 base, with 9 bases sitting between them. Germline V CDR1 and CDR2: SGHRS, YFSETQ. The CDR3 here is CASSLFQASYEQYF. The CDR3 region has the DNA TGCGCCAGCAGCTTGTTTCAGGCTTCCTACGAGCAGTACTTC.

This clone was detected once. CDR3 nucleotides: TGTGCCAGCAGCCGACCGGGACTAGACTACAATGAGCAGTTCTTC. Protein product: CASSRPGLDYNEQFF. This chain links TRBV6-6 with TRBJ2-1, with 8 bases aligning to TRBD2. The CDR3 totals 15 residues. Trimming at V came to 6 bases and at J to 3 bases, leaving 7 bases not matched to a gene. CDR1 MNHNY and CDR2 SVGAGI come from the germline V gene (reference sequence).

The chain links TRBV5-5 to TRBJ2-1, with 8 bases matching TRBD1. V trimming: 1 base; J trimming: 3 bases; junction bases outside the gene matches: 3. This CDR3 is 15 amino acids long. Germline CDR1 reads SGHKS; CDR2 reads YYEKEE (reference sequence). This CDR3 is CASSLTQGGYNEQFF. The CDR3, as DNA: TGTGCCAGCAGCTTGACACAGGGGGGCTACAATGAGCAGTTCTTC.

The J gene is TRBJ2-3, the V gene TRBV27; TRBD2 matches at 7 bases. The CDR3 covers 13 residues. CDR1 is MNHEY, CDR2 SMNVEV, per germline (reference sequence). V lost 6 bases, J lost 5 bases, and 5 bases stayed unmatched. The CDR3 DNA reads as TGTGCCAGCAGGACCTTAGCGGGAGATACGCAGTATTTT. Protein: CASRTLAGDTQYF.

V and J are TRBV29-1 and TRBJ1-1; a weak D match, TRBD1 (5 bases). Germline lookup yields CDR1 SQVTM and CDR2 ANQGSEA. V shed 8 bases and J shed 1 base, with 14 bases lying between them. The CDR3 runs to 13 residues. The CDR3 nucleotides read TGCAGCACCTCTTTGGGGCCGAACACTGAAGCTTTCTTT. Translation gives CSTSLGPNTEAFF.

This chain joins TRBV7-9 and TRBJ2-1; a weak D match, TRBD2 (5 bases). Trimming removed 5 bases from V and 1 base from J, with 6 bases in between. The germline V gene has CDR1 SEHNR and CDR2 FQNEAQ (reference sequence). The CDR3 extends over 13 amino acids. CDR3 residues: CASSERSYNEQFF. CDR3 nucleotides: TGTGCCAGCAGCGAGCGGTCCTACAATGAGCAGTTCTTC.

The CDR3, as DNA: TGTGCCGGGCAGGGGCCCATGAACACTGAAGCTTTCTTT. This codes for CAGQGPMNTEAFF. The chain has TRBV18 and TRBJ1-1; D is perhaps TRBD1 (6 bases). Trimming removed 11 bases at V and 0 bases at J, with 13 bases between. CDR1 is KGHSH and CDR2 is LQKENI in the germline V gene. The CDR3 consists of 13 residues.

This rearrangement joins TRBV19 to TRBJ1-1; TRBD1 matches at 10 bases. With 3 bases clipped from V and 7 bases from J, the junction kept 11 bases outside the gene matches. The CDR3 runs 16 residues. In germline, CDR1 is LNHDA, CDR2 SQIVND (reference sequence). The CDR3 coding sequence is TGTGCCAGTAGTATTCTCTCGGGACAGGGGACGTTTGAAGCTTTCTTT. This codes for CASSILSGQGTFEAFF. The variable domain in full, completed from reference TRBV19 and TRBJ1-1, reads DGGITQSPKYLFRKEGQNVTLSCEQNLNHDAMYWYRQDPGQGLRLIYYSQIVNDFQKGDIAEGYSVSREKKESFPLTVTSAQKNPTAFYLCASSILSGQGTFEAFFGQGTRLTVV.

The V call is TRBV5-8, the J call TRBJ2-2; D not resolved. Trimming stripped 3 bases from V and 0 bases from J, with 12 bases between. Germline CDR1 and CDR2: SGHTS and YDEGEE. This CDR3 is built from 16 residues. The DNA of the CDR3 is TGTGCCAGCAGCTGGGCGTGGAACTCGAACACCGGGGAGCTGTTTTTT. Translated, it gives CASSWAWNSNTGELFF.

This chain uses TRBV5-8 with TRBJ1-2, with TRBD1 as a possible D gene (6 bases). Germline CDR1 is SGHTS and CDR2 is YDEGEE. The CDR3 has 15 residues. V gave up 3 bases and J gave up 0 bases, with 12 bases separating them. As DNA, the CDR3 is TGTGCCAGCAGCTCCCGGGACACCCCTAACTATGGCTACACCTTC. It codes for CASSSRDTPNYGYTF.

V and J are TRBV5-4 and TRBJ2-7, with D possibly matching TRBD2 (6 bases). CDR3 size: 15 residues. V was clipped by 0 bases and J by 3 bases, with 13 bases between them. CDR1 and CDR2 (germline): SGHNT, YYREEE (reference sequence). The CDR3 coding sequence is TGTGCCAGCAGCTTGGAACCCCAGGGAGGCTACGAGCAGTACTTC. Its translation is CASSLEPQGGYEQYF.

This clone is a singleton in its sample. This chain connects TRBV19 to TRBJ2-7; D might be TRBD2 (6 bases). The CDR3 covers 17 residues. Germline assignment: CDR1 LNHDA and CDR2 SQIVND (reference sequence). The V end was cut by 1 base, the J end by 2 bases, with 18 bases between. The CDR3 loop reads CASSIGFTAGYPYEQYF. The CDR3 coding sequence is TGTGCCAGTAGTATAGGCTTTACGGCGGGGTACCCCTACGAGCAGTACTTC.